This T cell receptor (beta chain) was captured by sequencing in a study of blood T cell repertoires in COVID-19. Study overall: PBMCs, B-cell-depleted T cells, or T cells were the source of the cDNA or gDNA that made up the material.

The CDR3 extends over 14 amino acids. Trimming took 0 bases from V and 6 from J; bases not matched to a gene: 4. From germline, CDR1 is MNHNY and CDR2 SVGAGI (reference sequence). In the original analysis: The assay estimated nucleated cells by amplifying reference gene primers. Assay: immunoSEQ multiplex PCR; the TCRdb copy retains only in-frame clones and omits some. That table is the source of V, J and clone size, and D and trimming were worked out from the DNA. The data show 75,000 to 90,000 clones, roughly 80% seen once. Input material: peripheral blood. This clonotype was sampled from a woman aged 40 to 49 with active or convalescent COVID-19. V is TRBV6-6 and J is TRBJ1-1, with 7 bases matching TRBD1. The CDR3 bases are TGTGCCAGCAGTTACTCGGAAGACAGGGCTGAAGCTTTCTTT. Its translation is CASSYSEDRAEAFF.